This T cell receptor (beta chain) was retrieved from a study of blood T cells in healthy people across ages (dated by TCRdb to the mid-2010s). Regarding the research as a whole: In model experiments, template switching captured about one uniquely barcoded TCR beta cDNA molecule for every two T cells. Age-related changes in TCR beta repertoire diversity were measured in the study by deep sequencing normalized with unique cDNA molecular identifiers. The donors were divided into four age groups: young (average approximately 17 years), middle-aged (about 40), aged (around 59) and long-lived (about 84). To avoid experimental bias, donors of different ages were randomly spread across the sequencing lanes. For two donors (one aged 18 to 29 and one aged 80 or older), the study analyzed two additional independent replicas of 1 million unique cDNA reads from the same blood draw.

The CDR3 numbers 15 residues from cysteine through phenylalanine. Kept here is only the CDR3 DNA, which spans 45 bases and is read in frame from base 1. Trimming accounts for 5 bases at V and 5 bases at J, while the number of junction bases matched to no gene is 8. This clonotype was counted many times. The antigen it recognizes is unknown. No much larger clonotype is one base removed from it; base qualities were not supplied. The library came from 5' RACE. Sequenced on an Illumina HiSeq 2500. A second PCR of roughly 7 to 12 cycles was run with a J-beta primer mix and a sample-barcoded 5' primer. A unique molecular identifier was introduced onto each TCR beta cDNA molecule by a template-switch 5' adaptor carrying 12 random nucleotides. Each sample yielded at least 3 million CDR3-containing paired-end reads. First-strand cDNA synthesis was performed from all RNA using the Mint cDNA synthesis kit, with priming by a TRBC-specific oligonucleotide. Following uracil-DNA glycosylase treatment, a first 18-cycle PCR with universal primers M1SS and BC2_uni_R was performed on all cDNA. On the authors' methods: For normalization, 1 million high-quality reads, each with a distinct molecular identifier, were randomly selected from each sample. Reads sharing molecular identifiers were discarded rather than binned into consensus sequences. MiTCR, with a Q25 quality threshold and the strictest error-elimination algorithm, was used for CDR3 identification, clonotype clustering and error correction. A nonparametric unseen species model with Euler transformation was used to estimate lower-bound total TCR beta diversity. TCRdb cleaned the public reads at Q25 with fastp, built clones with MiXCR and kept in-frame beta chains. A single entry per CDR3 protein holds the most common genes and DNA from its merged rows. These V and J calls originate from TCRdb's pipeline instead of the authors' own analysis. The sample includes hundreds of thousands of distinct CDR3 sequences, with roughly 40% observed a single time. The ten biggest clones cover 13% of the sample.

Broader findings and caveats from the paper: Estimates of total diversity from one million sequenced T cells were regarded as lower bounds and underestimates. Donor CMV infection status was unknown, potentially confounding age-related changes in expanded clonotypes. Compared with the aged group, more naive CD4+ T cells, fewer expanded clones and increased TCR diversity were shown by the long-lived group, suggesting age selection. Observed TCR beta diversity per million T cells fell roughly linearly with age, and a significant reduction was already apparent by age approximately 41. Conclusive comparison of naive and antigen-experienced compartments was prevented by the profiling of bulk unsorted PBMCs. A strong correlation was found between observed TCR beta diversity and the percentage of naive T cells measured by flow cytometry.

The donors were roughly 39 Caucasian individuals from Russia, aged roughly 6 to 100 years, who were systemically healthy. Around 10 milliliters of peripheral blood were drawn from each donor into EDTA-treated Vacutainer tubes. Ficoll-Paque density-gradient centrifugation was used to isolate PBMCs, with at least 6 million per sample. Total RNA, at least 6 micrograms per sample, was extracted from PBMCs with Trizol reagent. The percentages of naive CD45RAhigh/CD27high T cells were determined by flow cytometry on a PBMC aliquot from every donor. The sequence was collected from a man aged 18 to 29 in good health. The sample consisted of blood. The chain couples TRBV12-3 or TRBV12-4 to TRBJ2-5, and TRBD2 matches 10 of the central bases. The CDR3 reads CASSPLAGGQETQYF. Here is the DNA: TGTGCCAGCAGTCCCTTAGCGGGGGGCCAGGAGACCCAGTACTTC.